This T cell receptor beta chain is from a study of human T cells and chemical hapten exposure. Original processing methods: There were a median of around 97,000 TCRs per sample, with a range from about 20,000 to 700,000. TCRdb redid the calling of the RACE reads with MiXCR, one entry per CDR3 protein. The V and J calls and clone size come from TCRdb's table, not from the authors' own analysis. The sample has about 380,000 distinct CDR3 sequences, about 4.4% seen once. Per germline, CDR1 SGHRS and CDR2 YFSETQ. CDR3 length equals 13 residues. With 0 bases removed from V and 3 bases from J, the gap between germline ends came to 6 bases. Time point defined: patch test 1, 2 weeks after DPC sensitization. The treatment denotes: therapeutic diphenylcyclopropenone sensitization with weekly scalp DPC. RNA extraction used unfractionated whole blood as the source of total RNA. This clonotype occurred many times.

The specimen was whole blood, collected in connection with sensitization to the hapten diphenylcyclopropenone (DPC). V and J are TRBV5-1 and TRBJ1-1; D unresolved. This clonotype was obtained from a woman in her forties or fifties with alopecia areata. Some clones in this sample may be carry-over from other donors' samples. DNA for the CDR3: TGCGCCAGCAGCTTGGAGCTGTACACTGAAGCTTTCTTT. Translating it yields CASSLELYTEAFF.